These 23 T cell receptor beta chains share one sample of origin, sequenced in a study of T cell responses to AZD1222 COVID-19 vaccine. Clones were sequenced by immunoSEQ multiplex PCR, and TCRdb holds only the in-frame ones, with some missing. The repertoire holds about 140,000 clones, with roughly 89% as singletons. Material: peripheral blood, obtained on day 0 of AZD1222 vaccination. These receptors were obtained from an adult in good health.

V gene TRBV2 combines with J gene TRBJ1-2, with 9 positions matching TRBD1. CDR1 is SNHLY, CDR2 FYNNEI, per germline. CDR3 size: 15 residues. J was trimmed by 0 bases and V by 8 bases; bases with no gene match: 7. This chain's CDR3 is CASGTGKSANYGYTF. CDR3 bases: TGTGCCAGCGGGACAGGGAAGTCGGCTAACTATGGCTACACCTTC.

The rearrangement links TRBV5-8 to TRBJ1-2; a possible D gene is TRBD1 (6 bases). The CDR3 contains 14 residues. Trimming took off 0 bases at V and 4 bases at J, with 10 bases between the two ends. Germline assignment: CDR1 SGHTS and CDR2 YDEGEE. The CDR3 sequence is CASSLDREIYGYTF. The CDR3 coding sequence is TGTGCCAGCAGCTTGGACAGGGAAATCTATGGCTACACCTTC.

The chain is built from TRBV9 and TRBJ1-5; D unresolved. Deletions cut 0 bases from V and 0 bases from J, with 7 bases between. The CDR3 has 15 residues. Germline CDR1 is SGDLS and CDR2 is YYNGEE. The CDR3 coding sequence is TGTGCCAGCAGCGTAGACGGTAATAGCAATCAGCCCCAGCATTTT. Protein product: CASSVDGNSNQPQHF.

The chain uses TRBV11-2 and TRBJ1-4, with 7 bases lining up with TRBD1. CDR1 and CDR2 (germline): SGHAT, FQNNGV. Trimming cost V 2 bases and J 7 bases; bases outside gene matches: 1. This CDR3 region has 13 residues. The CDR3, as DNA: TGTGCCAGCAGCTTAAGACAGGGTGAAAAACTGTTTTTT. Protein product: CASSLRQGEKLFF.

The chain has TRBV7-2 and TRBJ2-3; 8 nucleotides align to TRBD2. The J segment lost 6 bases and the V segment lost 5 bases, leaving 7 bases of the junction unmatched. CDR1 SGHTA and CDR2 FQGNSA come from the germline V gene. This CDR3 is built from 14 residues. Written as DNA, the CDR3 is TGTGCCAGCAGCCACGCGGGGGGTACTGATACGCAGTATTTT. It is translated as CASSHAGGTDTQYF. Full variable domain (outside the CDR3, taken from reference TRBV7-2 and TRBJ2-3): GAGVSQSPSNKVTEKGKDVELRCDPISGHTALYWYRQSLGQGLEFLIYFQGNSAPDKSGLPSDRFSAERTGGSVSTLTIQRTQQEDSAVYLCASSHAGGTDTQYFGPGTRLTVL.

The chain uses TRBV19 and TRBJ2-1; the match to TRBD2 covers 7 bases. Germline V gene sequence: CDR1 LNHDA, CDR2 SQIVND (reference sequence). J lost 4 bases, V lost 4 bases, and 4 bases had no gene match. The CDR3 extends over 14 amino acids. Here the CDR3 DNA reads TGTGCCAGTAGTAAAGGGACTACATACAATGAGCAGTTCTTC. Translated, it gives CASSKGTTYNEQFF.

Comments on this clone: The junction does not match germline at one end; this may be a read error. The rearrangement uses TRBV7-2 and TRBJ2-1; 7 nucleotides align to TRBD2. The CDR3 contains 16 residues. CDR1 is SGHTA and CDR2 is FQGNSA in the germline V gene. The CDR3 DNA reads TGTGCCAGCAGCCCGGGAACGGCGACTAGCTACAGTGAGCAGTTCTTC. Translated: CASSPGTATSYSEQFF. Combining the CDR3 with reference TRBV7-2 and TRBJ2-1 gives the whole variable domain GAGVSQSPSNKVTEKGKDVELRCDPISGHTALYWYRQSLGQGLEFLIYFQGNSAPDKSGLPSDRFSAERTGGSVSTLTIQRTQQEDSAVYLCASSPGTATSYSEQFFGPGTRLTVL.

The gene calls are TRBV7-2 and TRBJ1-3; D is unclear. Germline assignment: CDR1 SGHTA and CDR2 FQGNSA. The V end lost 5 bases, the J end lost 0 bases, and 8 bases lay between the germline ends. This CDR3 spans 14 amino acids. The DNA for the CDR3 is TGTGCCAGCAGCCCCCCGCCCTCTGGAAACACCATATATTTT. This codes for CASSPPPSGNTIYF.

The gene calls are TRBV24-1 and TRBJ1-2; no clear D. Germline CDR1 is KGHDR and CDR2 is SFDVKD. V lost 5 bases, J lost 4 bases, and 10 bases lay in between. This CDR3 comprises 13 residues. This chain's CDR3 is CATSAGSSYGYTF. The CDR3 nucleotides are TGTGCCACCAGTGCCGGCAGCTCCTATGGCTACACCTTC.

The rearrangement links TRBV14 to TRBJ2-1; D not certain. The CDR3 consists of 13 residues. Trimming took off 1 base at V and 3 bases at J, with 4 bases between the two ends. Germline V CDR1 and CDR2: SGHDN, FVKESK. The CDR3 nucleotides read TGTGCCAGCAGCCAAGGTCTCTACAATGAGCAGTTCTTC. It yields the protein CASSQGLYNEQFF. Based on the CDR3 plus reference TRBV14 and TRBJ2-1, the full variable domain is EAGVTQFPSHSVIEKGQTVTLRCDPISGHDNLYWYRRVMGKEIKFLLHFVKESKQDESGMPNNRFLAERTGGTYSTLKVQPAELEDSGVYFCASSQGLYNEQFFGPGTRLTVL.

The chain links TRBV4-1 to TRBJ2-5; 7 nucleotides line up with TRBD1. This CDR3 is 12 amino acids long. In germline, CDR1 is MGHRA, CDR2 YSYEKL. J was trimmed by 4 bases and V by 6 bases; bases with no gene match: 2. Written as DNA, the CDR3 is TGCGCCAGCAGAGACAGGGCAGAGACCCAGTACTTC. Amino acid sequence: CASRDRAETQYF.

This clone came up a few times. This chain links TRBV9 with TRBJ1-1; D unresolved. The CDR3 is 13 residues long. Germline values: CDR1 SGDLS, CDR2 YYNGEE. V lost 3 bases and J 7 bases, leaving 13 bases between the germline ends. The CDR3 is CASSALTRGEAFF. CDR3 in DNA: TGTGCCAGCAGCGCTCTCACCCGTGGTGAAGCTTTCTTT.

This chain connects TRBV7-8 to TRBJ2-7; the D call may be TRBD1 or TRBD2 (5 bases each). With 0 bases removed from V and 6 bases from J, the gap between germline ends came to 12 bases. Germline V lookup: CDR1 SGHVS, CDR2 FQNEAQ. The CDR3 runs 14 residues. CDR3 residues: CASSLAGTPLEQYF. CDR3 nucleotides: TGTGCCAGCAGCTTAGCTGGGACCCCTCTCGAGCAGTACTTC. The entire variable domain, with the rest obtained from reference TRBV7-8 and TRBJ2-7, is as follows: GAGVSQSPRYKVAKRGQDVALRCDPISGHVSLFWYQQALGQGPEFLTYFQNEAQLDKSGLPSDRFFAERPEGSVSTLKIQRTQQEDSAVYLCASSLAGTPLEQYFGPGTRLTVT.

The genes are TRBV3-1 (or the pseudogene TRBV3-2) and TRBJ2-2; no reliable D call. CDR1 is LGHDT and CDR2 is YNNKEL in the germline V gene (reference sequence). The CDR3 contains 15 residues. V dropped 1 base and J dropped 0 bases, with 6 bases sitting between them. The DNA of the CDR3 is TGTGCCAGCAGCCAAGGATCCCCGAACACCGGGGAGCTGTTTTTT. This sequence encodes CASSQGSPNTGELFF.

The chain couples TRBV6-5 to TRBJ1-2, with TRBD1 matching 8 bases. Germline CDR1 reads MNHEY; CDR2 reads SVGAGI. J gave up 8 bases and V 6 bases, and 5 bases lay outside the gene matches. The CDR3 is 12 amino acids. In nucleotides, the CDR3 is TGTGCCAGCAGGACAGGGGAGTTAGGCTACACCTTC. This codes for CASRTGELGYTF.

This clone was seen only once. The chain is built from TRBV4-2 and TRBJ1-1; no firm D call. Germline V gene sequence: CDR1 LGHNA, CDR2 YNFKEQ. Between the trimmed V and J ends, which lost 1 base and 4 bases, there was a span of 13 bases. The CDR3 covers 15 residues. The CDR3 loop is CASSQGEGVGTEAFF. The CDR3 region has the DNA TGTGCCAGCAGCCAAGGAGAGGGTGTGGGCACTGAAGCTTTCTTT.

The genes are TRBV28 and TRBJ2-1, with 7 bases lining up with TRBD2. Germline CDR1 is MDHEN and CDR2 is SYDVKM. V lost 10 bases to trimming and J lost 8 bases; unmatched junction nucleotides: 11. The CDR3 runs 13 residues. The CDR3 spells CATIRGGSDEQFF. For the CDR3, the DNA is TGTGCCACCATAAGGGGCGGGAGTGATGAGCAGTTCTTC.

The rearrangement uses TRBV6-5 and TRBJ1-5; D might be TRBD1 (5 bases). Germline CDR1 is MNHEY and CDR2 is SVGAGI. There are 14 residues in the CDR3. V was pared by 6 bases and J by 7 bases, with 16 bases between. CDR3 in amino acids: CASRPDSIRQPQHF. CDR3 DNA: TGTGCCAGCAGACCCGACAGCATCAGGCAGCCCCAGCATTTT.

The chain is built from TRBV7-9 and TRBJ1-2, with D unclear. V lost 5 bases and J lost 1, with 5 bases in between. Germline values: CDR1 SEHNR, CDR2 FQNEAQ (reference sequence). The CDR3 consists of 12 residues. The CDR3 DNA sequence: TGTGCCAGCAGCCCTTATAACTATGGCTACACCTTC. It translates to CASSPYNYGYTF.

Only a few counts were recorded for this clone. The CDR3 protein is CASSQDVRLAGGEQFF. CDR3 DNA sequence: TGTGCCAGCAGCCAAGATGTCCGGCTAGCGGGGGGGGAGCAGTTCTTC. The gene calls are TRBV3-1 (or the pseudogene TRBV3-2) and TRBJ2-1; 12 nucleotides line up with TRBD2. Germline V gene sequence: CDR1 LGHDT, CDR2 YNNKEL (reference sequence). The CDR3 has 16 residues. J lost 10 bases, V lost 0 bases, and 7 bases had no gene match.

The chain employs TRBV6-1 and TRBJ2-5, with D possibly matching TRBD2 (7 bases). Between the trimmed V and J ends, which lost 2 bases and 1 base, there was a span of 11 bases. The germline V gene encodes CDR1 MNHNS and CDR2 SASEGT. CDR3 length: 15 residues. Here the CDR3 reads CASSEMGGGQETQYF. The DNA for the CDR3 is TGTGCCAGCAGTGAAATGGGAGGGGGCCAAGAGACCCAGTACTTC.

The count of this clone is one. This chain uses TRBV15 with TRBJ1-3; D gene ambiguous. Looked up from germline, CDR1 is LNHNV and CDR2 is YYDKDF (reference sequence). The CDR3 sequence is 15 residues long. V lost 6 bases and J 1 base, leaving 13 bases between the germline ends. This CDR3 is CATSSAPTSGNTIYF. The CDR3 DNA sequence: TGTGCCACCAGTTCGGCACCTACGTCTGGAAACACCATATATTTT.

The chain recombines TRBV19 with TRBJ1-4; D ambiguous. The CDR3 spans 16 residues. In germline, CDR1 is LNHDA, CDR2 SQIVND (reference sequence). The germline V and J ends were trimmed by 6 bases and 0 bases, with 14 bases remaining between them. CDR3 in amino acids: CASSPKIRATNEKLFF. The DNA for the CDR3 is TGTGCCAGTAGCCCGAAAATTCGGGCAACTAATGAAAAACTGTTTTTT. Together with reference TRBV19 and TRBJ1-4, the CDR3 gives the full variable domain: DGGITQSPKYLFRKEGQNVTLSCEQNLNHDAMYWYRQDPGQGLRLIYYSQIVNDFQKGDIAEGYSVSREKKESFPLTVTSAQKNPTAFYLCASSPKIRATNEKLFFGSGTQLSVL.